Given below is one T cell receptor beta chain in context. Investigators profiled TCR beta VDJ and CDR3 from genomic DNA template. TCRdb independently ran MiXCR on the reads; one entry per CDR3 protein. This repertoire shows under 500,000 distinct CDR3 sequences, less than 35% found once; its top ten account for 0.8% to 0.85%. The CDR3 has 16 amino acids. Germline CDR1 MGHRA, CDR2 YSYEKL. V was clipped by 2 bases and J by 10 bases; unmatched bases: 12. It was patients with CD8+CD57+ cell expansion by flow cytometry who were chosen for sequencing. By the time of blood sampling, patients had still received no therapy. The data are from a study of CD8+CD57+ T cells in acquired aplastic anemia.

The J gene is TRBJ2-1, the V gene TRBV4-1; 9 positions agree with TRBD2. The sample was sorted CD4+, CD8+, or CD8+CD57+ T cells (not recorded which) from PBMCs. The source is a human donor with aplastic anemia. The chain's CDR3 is CASSQKIAGVIQEQFF. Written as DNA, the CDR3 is TGCGCCAGCAGCCAAAAGATAGCGGGAGTGATCCAAGAGCAGTTCTTC.